This T cell receptor (beta chain) was identified in a study of shared clonotypes between healthy human individuals. Into CD45RA+ naive and CD45RA-negative memory subsets, the CD4+ cells were split. The V end was cut by 1 base, the J end by 0 bases, with 7 bases between. There are 15 residues in the CDR3. Germline CDR1 reads MDHEN; CDR2 reads SYDVKM. Running of the assay took place at deep level. Authors' analysis steps: For the immunoSEQ data, sequences were junction-only without quality scores, so filtering differed. Here immunoSEQ multiplex PCR was the method, and the copy in TCRdb shows in-frame clones only, minus some. The V and J calls and clone size are taken from that table; D and trimming were inferred from the DNA. The data hold about 980,000 clones, with approximately 76% observed a single time.

This sequence joins TRBV28 and TRBJ1-3; the D is unclear. This TCR derives from a man between 18 and 29 years old in good health. Sequencing was performed on memory CD4+ T cells sorted from blood. Stated subset: CD45RA-negative fraction. The CDR3 nucleotides are TGTGCCAGCAGTTTATCGGTCCACTCTGGAAACACCATATATTTT. Translation: CASSLSVHSGNTIYF.